The 18 T cell receptor beta chains presented below share a single source sample, sequenced in a study of blood T cell repertoires in COVID-19. This table comes from immunoSEQ multiplex PCR, and its TCRdb copy is limited to in-frame clones, with some not included. Of 150,000 to 200,000 clones listed, approximately 91% are singletons. Specimen: peripheral blood. The receptors come from a man aged 65-85 years with active or convalescent COVID-19.

This chain connects TRBV29-1 to TRBJ2-5, with 7 positions matching TRBD1. CDR1 SQVTM and CDR2 ANQGSEA come from the germline V gene. The CDR3 extends over 15 amino acids. The V segment lost 6 bases and the J segment 9 bases; nucleotides outside the gene matches: 19. CDR3 sequence: CSVPRGTAGFGAQYF. The CDR3 DNA follows: TGCAGCGTACCCCGAGGGACAGCCGGGTTTGGGGCCCAGTACTTC.

This chain uses TRBV18 with TRBJ1-5; D perhaps matches TRBD1 (6 bases). Between the trimmed V and J ends, which lost 4 bases and 7 bases, there was a span of 11 bases. CDR3 length equals 13 residues. Germline CDR1 and CDR2: KGHSH and LQKENI. The CDR3 DNA reads as TGTGCCAGCTCACTAGGAACAGGGCAGCCCCAGCATTTT. Protein: CASSLGTGQPQHF.

CDR3 in DNA: TGCGCCAGCAGCTTGGAACTAGCGGGGGGACTGGGCAATGAGCAGTTCTTC. Its translation: CASSLELAGGLGNEQFF. This chain connects TRBV5-1 to TRBJ2-1, with 12 bases aligning to TRBD2. In germline, CDR1 is SGHRS, CDR2 YFSETQ. V trimming: 0 bases; J trimming: 6 bases; junction bases outside the gene matches: 7. This CDR3 is 17 amino acids long.

This clone was observed once. V is TRBV15 and J is TRBJ2-7, with D perhaps matching TRBD2 (6 bases). Per germline, CDR1 LNHNV and CDR2 YYDKDF (reference sequence). CDR3 length: 16 amino acids. Trimming took 3 bases from V and 2 from J, leaving 17 bases between them. CDR3: CATSSLYGTGAYEQYF. In nucleotides, the CDR3 is TGTGCCACCAGCAGTCTTTATGGGACGGGAGCCTACGAGCAGTACTTC.

The chain combines TRBV5-1 with TRBJ1-4; D perhaps matches TRBD1 (6 bases). This CDR3 is built from 13 residues. CDR1 is SGHRS, CDR2 YFSETQ, per germline. Trimming took 4 bases from V and 15 from J, leaving 19 bases between them. The DNA of the CDR3 is TGCGCCAGCAGCCCCGGGGACACCAACCTAATGTTTTTT. It translates to CASSPGDTNLMFF. The whole variable domain, filled in from reference TRBV5-1 and TRBJ1-4, reads KAGVTQTPRYLIKTRGQQVTLSCSPISGHRSVSWYQQTPGQGLQFLFEYFSETQRNKGNFPGRFSGRQFSNSRSEMNVSTLELGDSALYLCASSPGDTNLMFFGSGTQLSVL.

This chain uses TRBV15 with TRBJ2-1, with D uncertain. The CDR3 has 13 amino acids. The germline V gene has CDR1 LNHNV and CDR2 YYDKDF (reference sequence). The V and J ends lost 3 bases and 0 bases respectively, with 3 bases between them. CDR3 amino acids: CATSRSSYNEQFF. CDR3 DNA sequence: TGTGCCACCAGCAGGAGCTCCTACAATGAGCAGTTCTTC.

CDR3 coding DNA: TGTGCCAGTATGACAGGGACCAACTATGGCTACACCTTC. Translated: CASMTGTNYGYTF. The V call is TRBV28, the J call TRBJ1-2, with TRBD1 matching over 7 bases. CDR3 length: 13 residues. Germline V lookup: CDR1 MDHEN, CDR2 SYDVKM. J gave up 2 bases and V 9 bases, and 6 bases lay outside the gene matches.

The chain combines TRBV7-9 with TRBJ1-1; D is undetermined. Trimming stripped 8 bases from V and 2 bases from J, with 18 bases between. Germline CDR1 SEHNR, CDR2 FQNEAQ (reference sequence). CDR3 length: 15 amino acids. The CDR3 DNA reads as TGTGCCAGCGAGGCCGCGGAAATACTCAACACTGAAGCTTTCTTT. It codes for CASEAAEILNTEAFF.

The chain is built from TRBV10-1 and TRBJ2-7; the match to TRBD1 covers 11 bases. Trimming removed 6 bases from V and 1 base from J; junction bases left unmatched: 2. The germline CDR1 and CDR2 sequences are WNHNN and SYGVQD (reference sequence). The CDR3 has 14 amino acids. The CDR3 bases are TGCGCCAGCAGCGGGGACAGGGGGTCCTACGAGCAGTACTTC. Translation gives CASSGDRGSYEQYF.

The chain joins TRBV5-6 to TRBJ1-5; D gene uncertain. CDR1 is SGHDT, CDR2 YYEEEE, per germline. This CDR3 has 17 amino acids. The V and J ends lost 4 bases and 0 bases respectively, with 17 bases between them. DNA for the CDR3: TGTGCCAGCAGCACCGCCCGCGGGGATTATAGCAATCAGCCCCAGCATTTT. It specifies CASSTARGDYSNQPQHF.

The CDR3 is CSLGTGGRETQYF. DNA of the CDR3: TGCAGCCTAGGGACAGGGGGCCGAGAGACCCAGTACTTC. The chain has TRBV29-1 and TRBJ2-5; 12 nucleotides match TRBD1. V was pared by 8 bases and J by 4 bases, with 5 bases of the junction left unmatched. The CDR3 consists of 13 residues. Germline CDR1 SQVTM, CDR2 ANQGSEA.

This sequence joins TRBV9 and TRBJ1-3, with TRBD1 as a possible D gene (5 bases). The CDR3 has 12 amino acids. V dropped 3 bases and J dropped 4 bases, with 5 bases sitting between them. The germline V gene encodes CDR1 SGDLS and CDR2 YYNGEE. The CDR3 sequence: CASSGQGNTIYF. Written as DNA, the CDR3 is TGTGCCAGCAGCGGACAGGGAAACACCATATATTTT.

This chain uses TRBV6-5 with TRBJ1-5; D gene unclear. The V gene's germline CDR1 is MNHEY and CDR2 SVGAGI. With 6 bases removed from V and 0 bases from J, the gap between germline ends came to 6 bases. CDR3 size: 13 residues. CDR3 protein: CASRLYSNQPQHF. DNA of the CDR3: TGTGCCAGCAGACTTTATAGCAATCAGCCCCAGCATTTT.

This chain uses TRBV7-2 with TRBJ1-5; D uncertain. CDR1 and CDR2 from the germline V gene are SGHTA and FQGNSA. V gave up 1 base and J gave up 6 bases, with 19 bases separating them. The length of the CDR3 is 17 residues. CDR3 residues: CASSLVAGISGIQPQHF. The CDR3 coding sequence is TGTGCCAGCAGCTTAGTAGCCGGAATATCTGGCATTCAGCCCCAGCATTTT.

The rearrangement uses TRBV5-4 and TRBJ2-4, with 10 bases that match TRBD1. The J segment lost 6 bases and the V segment lost 2 bases, leaving 5 bases of the junction unmatched. Germline loops: CDR1 SGHNT, CDR2 YYREEE (reference sequence). The CDR3 has 15 residues. The CDR3 region is CASSFGQGEGNIQYF. In DNA form, the CDR3 reads TGTGCCAGCAGCTTCGGACAGGGGGAGGGAAACATTCAGTACTTC.

This rearrangement joins TRBV28 to TRBJ1-2; 7 bases are shared with TRBD1. Losses at the gene ends were 2 bases for V and 4 bases for J; bases not matched to a gene: 16. The length of the CDR3 is 18 residues. Germline V gene data show CDR1 as MDHEN and CDR2 as SYDVKM. CDR3 bases: TGTGCCAGCAGTTTAACCCACGGGACAGCCGAGGGTGGCTATGGCTACACCTTC. Encoded protein: CASSLTHGTAEGGYGYTF.

The chain employs TRBV7-2 and TRBJ1-5; D gene ambiguous. Trimming left V 5 bases short and J 3 bases short, with 14 bases between. Germline V gives CDR1 SGHTA, CDR2 FQGNSA. This CDR3 has 15 residues. The CDR3 loop is CASSLGVQFNQPQHF. CDR3 nucleotides: TGTGCCAGCAGCCTAGGAGTACAGTTCAATCAGCCCCAGCATTTT.

The CDR3 region has the DNA TGTGCCAGCAGTTACTCGAGGGATGAGCAGTTCTTC. This translates into CASSYSRDEQFF. V usage is TRBV6-6 and J usage is TRBJ2-1, with D perhaps matching TRBD2 (5 bases). CDR3 length: 12 residues. Trimming stripped 0 bases from V and 8 bases from J, with 5 bases between. Germline V gene data show CDR1 as MNHNY and CDR2 as SVGAGI (reference sequence).